The T cell receptor (beta chain) under discussion was sequenced for a study of cytomegalovirus exposure and HLA in healthy donors. The study, taken as a whole, reports: Apparent HLA restriction characterized most CMV-associated TCR beta chains in a later analysis. Associated with cytomegalovirus, according to the listing, were 170 or so TCR beta chains.

This clone came up a few times. What it binds is unknown. The PCR had 60 Vbeta and 13 Jbeta primers. The protocol was immunoSEQ multiplex PCR, while the TCRdb copy is restricted to in-frame clones and leaves out a portion. Found here are 100,000 to 150,000 clones, around 8.5% of them singletons; the top ten hold under 7%. Input material: PBMCs. This receptor was taken from a man aged 40-49 years in good health and CMV-seronegative.

The CDR3 reads CASSQDYGRSTTDTQYF. In nucleotides, the CDR3 is TGCGCCAGCAGCCAAGATTATGGGCGAAGCACGACAGATACGCAGTATTTT. This chain uses TRBV4-3 with TRBJ2-3, with D uncertain. Germline-derived CDR1 and CDR2 are LGHNA and YSLEER. V was trimmed by 0 bases and J by 3 bases, leaving 16 bases between them. The CDR3 extends over 17 amino acids.